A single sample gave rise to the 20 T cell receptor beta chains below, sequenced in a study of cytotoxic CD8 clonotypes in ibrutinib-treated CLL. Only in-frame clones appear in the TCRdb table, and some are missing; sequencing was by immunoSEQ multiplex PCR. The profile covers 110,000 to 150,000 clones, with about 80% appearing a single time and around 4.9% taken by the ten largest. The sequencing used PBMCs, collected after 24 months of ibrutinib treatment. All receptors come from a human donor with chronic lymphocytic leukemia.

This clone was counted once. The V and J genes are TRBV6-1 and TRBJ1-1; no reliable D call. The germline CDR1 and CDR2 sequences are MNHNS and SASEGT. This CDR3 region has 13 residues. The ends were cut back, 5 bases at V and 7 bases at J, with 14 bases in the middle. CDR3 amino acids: CASSLAAAVEAFF. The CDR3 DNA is TGTGCCAGCAGTTTGGCGGCGGCCGTTGAAGCTTTCTTT.

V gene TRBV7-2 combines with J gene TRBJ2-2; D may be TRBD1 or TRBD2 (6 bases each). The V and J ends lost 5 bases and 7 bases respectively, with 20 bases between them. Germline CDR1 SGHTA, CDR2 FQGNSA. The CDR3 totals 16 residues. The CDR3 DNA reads TGTGCCAGCAGCCCGTCGGTGGGGGGCGTGGGCGGGGAGCTGTTTTTT. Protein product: CASSPSVGGVGGELFF.

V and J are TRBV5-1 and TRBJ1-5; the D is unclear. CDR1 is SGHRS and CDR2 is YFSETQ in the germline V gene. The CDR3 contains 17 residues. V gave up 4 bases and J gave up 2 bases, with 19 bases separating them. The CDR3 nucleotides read TGCGCCAGCAGCCCCGGGCAGGCGGGGATCGGCAATCAGCCCCAGCATTTT. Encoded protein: CASSPGQAGIGNQPQHF. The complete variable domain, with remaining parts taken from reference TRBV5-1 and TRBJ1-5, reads KAGVTQTPRYLIKTRGQQVTLSCSPISGHRSVSWYQQTPGQGLQFLFEYFSETQRNKGNFPGRFSGRQFSNSRSEMNVSTLELGDSALYLCASSPGQAGIGNQPQHFGDGTRLSIL.

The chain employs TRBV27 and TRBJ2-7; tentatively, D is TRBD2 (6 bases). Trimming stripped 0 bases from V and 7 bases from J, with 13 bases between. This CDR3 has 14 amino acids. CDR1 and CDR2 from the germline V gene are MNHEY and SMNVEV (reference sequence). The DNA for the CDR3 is TGTGCCAGCAGTTTATCGTCGGGGGTAGGGGAGCAGTACTTC. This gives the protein CASSLSSGVGEQYF.

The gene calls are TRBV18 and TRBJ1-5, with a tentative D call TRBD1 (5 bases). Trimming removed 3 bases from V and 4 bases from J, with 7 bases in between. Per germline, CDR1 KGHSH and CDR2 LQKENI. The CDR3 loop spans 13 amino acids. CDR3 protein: CASSPNRNQPQHF. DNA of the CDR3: TGTGCCAGCTCACCGAACAGGAATCAGCCCCAGCATTTT.

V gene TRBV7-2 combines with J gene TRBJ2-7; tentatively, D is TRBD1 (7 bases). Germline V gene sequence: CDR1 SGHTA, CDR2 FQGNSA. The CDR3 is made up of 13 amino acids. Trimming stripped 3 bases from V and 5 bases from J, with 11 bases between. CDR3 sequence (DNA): TGTGCCAGCAGCTTCGCCAGGGGGGACGAGCAGTACTTC. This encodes CASSFARGDEQYF.

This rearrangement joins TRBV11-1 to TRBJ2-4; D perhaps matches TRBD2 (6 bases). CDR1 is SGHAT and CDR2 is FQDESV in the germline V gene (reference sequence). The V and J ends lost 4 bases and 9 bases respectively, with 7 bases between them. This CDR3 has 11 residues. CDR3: CASSSGGIQYF. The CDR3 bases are TGTGCCAGCAGCTCCGGGGGCATTCAGTACTTC.

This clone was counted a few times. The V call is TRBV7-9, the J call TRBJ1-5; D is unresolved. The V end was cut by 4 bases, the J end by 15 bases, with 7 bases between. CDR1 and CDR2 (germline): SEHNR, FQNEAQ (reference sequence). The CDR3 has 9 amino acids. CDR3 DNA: TGTGCCAGCAGCTCGACGGGGCATTTT. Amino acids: CASSSTGHF.

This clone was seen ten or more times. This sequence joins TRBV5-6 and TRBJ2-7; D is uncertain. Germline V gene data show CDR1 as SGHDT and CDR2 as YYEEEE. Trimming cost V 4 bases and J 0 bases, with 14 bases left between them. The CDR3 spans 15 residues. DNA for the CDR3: TGTGCCAGCAGCCCTTTAGACCGAGACTCCTACGAGCAGTACTTC. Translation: CASSPLDRDSYEQYF.

The CDR3 loop reads CASSPGREYEQYF. The CDR3 nucleotides are TGTGCCAGCAGCCCCGGACGGGAGTACGAGCAGTACTTC. The chain employs TRBV5-5 and TRBJ2-7, with TRBD2 as a possible D gene (6 bases). The V gene lost 4 bases and the J gene lost 4 bases, with 12 bases spanning the gap. Germline V gene sequence: CDR1 SGHKS, CDR2 YYEKEE (reference sequence). The CDR3 length is 13 residues.

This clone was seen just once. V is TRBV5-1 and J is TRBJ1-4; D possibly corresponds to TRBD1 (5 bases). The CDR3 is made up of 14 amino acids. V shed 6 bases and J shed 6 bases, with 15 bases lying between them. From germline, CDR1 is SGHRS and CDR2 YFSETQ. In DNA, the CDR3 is TGCGCCAGCACCACCCGGACGGGGGATGAAAAACTGTTTTTT. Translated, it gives CASTTRTGDEKLFF. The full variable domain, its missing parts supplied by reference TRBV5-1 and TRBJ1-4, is KAGVTQTPRYLIKTRGQQVTLSCSPISGHRSVSWYQQTPGQGLQFLFEYFSETQRNKGNFPGRFSGRQFSNSRSEMNVSTLELGDSALYLCASTTRTGDEKLFFGSGTQLSVL.

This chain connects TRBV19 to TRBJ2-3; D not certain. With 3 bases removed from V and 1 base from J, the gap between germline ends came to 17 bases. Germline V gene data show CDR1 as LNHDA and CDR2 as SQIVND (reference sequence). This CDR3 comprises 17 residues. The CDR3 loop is CASSMDRSPSGTDTQYF. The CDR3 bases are TGTGCCAGTAGTATGGACCGATCCCCTAGTGGCACAGATACGCAGTATTTT.

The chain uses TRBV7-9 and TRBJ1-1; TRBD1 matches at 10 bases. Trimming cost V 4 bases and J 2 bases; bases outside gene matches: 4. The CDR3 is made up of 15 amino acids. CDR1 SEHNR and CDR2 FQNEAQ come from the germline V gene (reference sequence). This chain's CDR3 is CASSSGQGINTEAFF. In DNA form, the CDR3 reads TGTGCCAGCAGCTCGGGACAGGGGATAAACACTGAAGCTTTCTTT.

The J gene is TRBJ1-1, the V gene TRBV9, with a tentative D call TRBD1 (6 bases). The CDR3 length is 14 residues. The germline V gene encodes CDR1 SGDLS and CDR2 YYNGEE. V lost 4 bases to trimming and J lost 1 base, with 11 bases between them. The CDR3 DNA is TGTGCCAGCAGCTTCGTGGGGGCGAACACTGAAGCTTTCTTT. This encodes CASSFVGANTEAFF.

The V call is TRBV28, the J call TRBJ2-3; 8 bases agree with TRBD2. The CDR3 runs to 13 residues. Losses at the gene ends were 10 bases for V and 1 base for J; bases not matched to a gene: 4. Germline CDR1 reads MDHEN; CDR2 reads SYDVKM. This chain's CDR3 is CATAGGGTDTQYF. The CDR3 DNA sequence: TGTGCCACCGCGGGGGGCGGCACAGATACGCAGTATTTT.

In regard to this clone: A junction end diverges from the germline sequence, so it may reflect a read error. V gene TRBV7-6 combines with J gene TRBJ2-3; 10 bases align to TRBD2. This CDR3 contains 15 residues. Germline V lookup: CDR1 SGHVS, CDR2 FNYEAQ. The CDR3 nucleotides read TGTGCCAGCAGCCTAGCGGGAGCTAGCGCAGATACGCAGTATTTT. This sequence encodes CASSLAGASADTQYF. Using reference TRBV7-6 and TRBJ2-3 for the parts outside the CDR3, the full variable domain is GAGVSQSPRYKVTKRGQDVALRCDPISGHVSLYWYRQALGQGPEFLTYFNYEAQQDKSGLPNDRFSAERPEGSISTLTIQRTEQRDSAMYRCASSLAGASADTQYFGPGTRLTVL.

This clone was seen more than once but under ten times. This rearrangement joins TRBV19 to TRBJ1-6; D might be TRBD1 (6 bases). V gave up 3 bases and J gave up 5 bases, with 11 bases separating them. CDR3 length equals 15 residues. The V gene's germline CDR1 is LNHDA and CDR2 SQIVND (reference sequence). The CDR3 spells CASSMGGQNNSPLHF. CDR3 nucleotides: TGTGCCAGTAGTATGGGCGGACAGAATAATTCACCCCTCCACTTT.

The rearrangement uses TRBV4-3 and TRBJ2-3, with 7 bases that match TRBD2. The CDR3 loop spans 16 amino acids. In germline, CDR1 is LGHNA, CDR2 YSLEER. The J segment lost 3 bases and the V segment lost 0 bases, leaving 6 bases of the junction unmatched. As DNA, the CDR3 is TGCGCCAGCAGCCAAGAGGCGGCGGGACTAACAGATACGCAGTATTTT. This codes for CASSQEAAGLTDTQYF.

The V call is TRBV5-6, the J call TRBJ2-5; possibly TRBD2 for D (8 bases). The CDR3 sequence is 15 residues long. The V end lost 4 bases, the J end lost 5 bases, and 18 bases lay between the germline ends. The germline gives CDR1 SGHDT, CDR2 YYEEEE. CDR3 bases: TGTGCCAGCAGCCGGGAGGGGGCCAATTGGGAGACCCAGTACTTC. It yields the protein CASSREGANWETQYF.

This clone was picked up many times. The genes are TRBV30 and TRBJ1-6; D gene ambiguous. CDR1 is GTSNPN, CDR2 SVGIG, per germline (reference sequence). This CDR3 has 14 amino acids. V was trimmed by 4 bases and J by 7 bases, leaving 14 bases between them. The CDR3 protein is CAWNGVARNSPLHF. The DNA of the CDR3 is TGTGCCTGGAATGGGGTTGCGAGGAATTCACCCCTCCACTTT. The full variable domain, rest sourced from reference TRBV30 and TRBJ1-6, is SQTIHQWPATLVQPVGSPLSLECTVEGTSNPNLYWYRQAAGRGLQLLFYSVGIGQISSEVPQNLSASRPQDRQFILSSKKLLLSDSGFYLCAWNGVARNSPLHFGNGTRLTVT.